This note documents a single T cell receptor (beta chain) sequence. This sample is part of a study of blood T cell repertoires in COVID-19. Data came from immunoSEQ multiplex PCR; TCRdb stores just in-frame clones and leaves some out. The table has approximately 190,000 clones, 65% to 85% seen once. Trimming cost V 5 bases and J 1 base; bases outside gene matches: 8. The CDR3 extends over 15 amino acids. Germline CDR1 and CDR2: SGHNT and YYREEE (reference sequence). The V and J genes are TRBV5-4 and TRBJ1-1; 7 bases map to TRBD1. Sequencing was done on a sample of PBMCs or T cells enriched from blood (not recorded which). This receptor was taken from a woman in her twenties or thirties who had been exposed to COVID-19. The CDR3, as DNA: TGTGCCAGCAGTCAGATACAGGGGAGGAACACTGAAGCTTTCTTT. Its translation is CASSQIQGRNTEAFF.